Listed below are T cell receptor beta chains from one sample, sequenced in a study of Graves' ophthalmopathy and Graves' hyperthyroidism. TCRdb fed the multiplex PCR reads into MiXCR, producing one record per CDR3 protein. This sample has about 380,000 distinct CDR3 sequences, with less than 20% found just once. Sequencing was performed on peripheral blood. The receptors were gathered from a woman younger than 35 with stable Graves' hyperthyroidism. The CDR3 runs from the conserved cysteine through the conserved F or W. Fields, in order: clone size, J gene, V gene, D gene, CDR3 protein, CDR3 DNA. The D gene is left open where the match is weak. Only part of the rows carry a size: once, few, many, or a class if the clone is expanded.

once | TRBJ1-6 | TRBV28 | NA | CASSLVAYNSPLHF | TGTGCCAGCAGTTTGGTAGCCTATAATTCACCCCTCCACTTT
many | TRBJ1-2 | TRBV10-1 | NA | CASSPAVGTRETF | TGCGCCAGCAGCCCCGCGGTGGGGACCCGAGAAACCTTC
many | TRBJ1-5 | TRBV19 | TRBD1 | CASQLDRAQDQPQHF | TGTGCCAGCCAACTGGACAGGGCCCAAGATCAGCCCCAGCATTTT
many | TRBJ1-2 | TRBV20-1 | TRBD1 | CSALRGTVDYYGYTF | TGCAGTGCTTTGAGAGGGACAGTTGATTACTATGGCTACACCTTC
NA | TRBJ2-7 | TRBV7-9 | NA | CASSRGDYEQYF | TGTGCCAGCAGCCGCGGGGACTACGAGCAGTACTTC
many | TRBJ2-7 | TRBV5-1 | NA | CASSLEYGYEQYF | TGCGCCAGCAGCTTGGAGTACGGCTACGAGCAGTACTTC
NA | TRBJ1-6 | TRBV25-1 | NA | CASSEFLRNSPLHF | TGTGCCAGCAGTGAATTCTTAAGAAATTCACCCCTCCACTTT
many | TRBJ1-6 | TRBV6-1 | NA | CASGEGIRSPLHF | TGTGCCAGCGGAGAGGGGATTCGGTCACCCCTCCACTTT
few | TRBJ1-6 | TRBV3-1 | TRBD1 | CASSRDRVSYNSPLHF | TGTGCCAGCAGCCGTGACAGGGTCTCCTATAATTCACCCCTCCACTTT
NA | TRBJ2-7 | TRBV7-9 | NA | CASSPLGGGSYEQYF | TGTGCCAGCAGCCCTCTGGGAGGGGGGTCCTACGAGCAGTACTTC
many | TRBJ2-2 | TRBV11-2 | TRBD2 | CASSLLASGVNTGELFF | TGTGCCAGCAGCCTCTTGGCTAGCGGGGTTAACACCGGGGAGCTGTTTTTT
few | TRBJ1-3 | TRBV3-1 | TRBD1 | CASSQRGGRGNTIYF | TGTGCCAGCAGCCAACGAGGGGGCCGTGGAAACACCATATATTTT
many | TRBJ1-6 | TRBV6-1 | TRBD1 | CASRGDRINSPLHF | TGTGCCAGCAGGGGGGACAGGATAAATTCACCCCTCCACTTT
many | TRBJ2-5 | TRBV6-1 | NA | CASSRLKETQYF | TGTGCCAGCAGTCGACTTAAAGAGACCCAGTACTTC
many | TRBJ1-2 | TRBV7-9 | TRBD1 | CASRNAGGGYGYTF | TGTGCCAGCAGGAACGCAGGGGGTGGCTATGGCTACACCTTC
few | TRBJ2-7 | TRBV5-1 | NA | CASSLGHQAGEQYF | TGCGCCAGCAGCTTGGGCCATCAGGCGGGTGAGCAGTACTTC
many | TRBJ1-1 | TRBV6-1 | NA | CASSVGAFGTEAFF | TGTGCCAGCAGTGTGGGAGCCTTTGGGACTGAAGCTTTCTTT
NA | TRBJ1-1 | TRBV28 | NA | CASSPRLGGTEAFF | TGTGCCAGCAGTCCTCGGTTGGGGGGGACTGAAGCTTTCTTT
many | TRBJ1-2 | TRBV29-1 | TRBD1 | CSVGVSQGFNGYTF | TGCAGCGTTGGAGTCTCACAGGGGTTTAACGGCTACACCTTC
NA | TRBJ1-1 | TRBV5-1 | NA | CASNLDGVTEAFF | TGCGCCAGCAACCTGGACGGGGTCACTGAAGCTTTCTTT
many | TRBJ2-5 | TRBV5-1 | NA | CASSLLGRQETQYF | TGCGCCAGCAGCTTACTAGGGCGCCAAGAGACCCAGTACTTC
many | TRBJ1-1 | TRBV19 | NA | CASSTNDRDTEAFF | TGTGCCAGTAGTACAAACGACAGAGACACTGAAGCTTTCTTT
many | TRBJ1-1 | TRBV20-1 | NA | CSANTGNTEAFF | TGCAGTGCTAACACAGGGAACACTGAAGCTTTCTTT
once | TRBJ2-5 | TRBV12-3/TRBV12-4 | NA | CASSLFRQSQETQYF | TGTGCCAGCAGTTTATTCAGGCAGTCCCAAGAGACCCAGTACTTC
NA | TRBJ2-7 | TRBV18 | TRBD2 | CASSPGLAGGDEQYF | TGTGCCAGCTCACCGGGGCTAGCGGGGGGAGACGAGCAGTACTTC
many | TRBJ1-3 | TRBV9 | NA | CASSVEGSSPGNTIYF | TGTGCCAGCAGCGTAGAAGGCAGCTCCCCTGGAAACACCATATATTTT
few | TRBJ1-2 | TRBV3-1 | NA | CASSQVGGAGYTF | TGTGCCAGCAGCCAAGTTGGAGGGGCTGGCTACACCTTC
many | TRBJ2-5 | TRBV7-6 | NA | CASSLRAADVMETQYF | TGTGCCAGCAGCTTACGAGCGGCCGATGTTATGGAGACCCAGTACTTC
few | TRBJ1-1 | TRBV11-3 | NA | CAGSLGGRTASTEAFF | TGTGCCGGCAGCTTAGGGGGACGTACGGCTAGCACTGAAGCTTTCTTT
many | TRBJ1-2 | TRBV6-1 | NA | CASSPPGSLFYGYTF | TGTGCCAGCAGTCCCCCAGGGTCCCTCTTCTATGGCTACACCTTC
NA | TRBJ2-1 | TRBV3-1 | TRBD2 | CASSQDRWLAGTTYNEQFF | TGTGCCAGCAGCCAAGATCGGTGGCTAGCGGGGACAACTTACAATGAGCAGTTCTTC
many | TRBJ2-7 | TRBV10-3 | NA | CAISLYEQYF | TGTGCCATTTCACTCTACGAGCAGTACTTC
few | TRBJ1-3 | TRBV5-6 | NA | CASSVQLGGGGNTIYF | TGTGCCAGCAGCGTACAGCTGGGGGGAGGTGGAAACACCATATATTTT
many | TRBJ1-1 | TRBV12-3/TRBV12-4 | NA | CASSLQGRVTEAFF | TGTGCCAGCAGTTTGCAGGGTAGGGTGACTGAAGCTTTCTTT
many | TRBJ1-5 | TRBV6-1 | NA | CASSEPRGSGNQPQHF | TGTGCCAGCAGTGAACCCCGTGGGAGTGGCAATCAGCCCCAGCATTTT
many | TRBJ1-6 | TRBV11-2 | NA | CASSSGNSPLHF | TGTGCCAGCAGCTCAGGCAATTCACCCCTCCACTTT
many | TRBJ2-7 | TRBV24-1 | NA | CATSGRPSYEQYF | TGTGCCACCAGTGGCAGGCCTTCCTACGAGCAGTACTTC
many | TRBJ2-2 | TRBV12-3/TRBV12-4 | TRBD2 | CASSLGTSGGPSNTGELFF | TGTGCCAGCAGTTTAGGGACTAGCGGGGGCCCTTCGAACACCGGGGAGCTGTTTTTT
many | TRBJ2-7 | TRBV7-8 | NA | CASRQGRASWDEQYF | TGTGCCAGCCGTCAGGGACGTGCCTCGTGGGACGAGCAGTACTTC
many | TRBJ1-1 | TRBV27 | TRBD1 | CASSLSRGPVYTEAFF | TGTGCCAGCAGTTTATCAAGGGGGCCGGTATACACTGAAGCTTTCTTT
few | TRBJ2-7 | TRBV18 | NA | CASSPKDRLPYEQYF | TGTGCCAGCTCTCCTAAGGACAGACTCCCCTACGAGCAGTACTTC
many | TRBJ1-2 | TRBV6-4 | TRBD1 | CASSRPPGQRPANYGYTF | TGTGCCAGCAGTAGGCCCCCGGGACAGAGACCAGCTAACTATGGCTACACCTTC
many | TRBJ1-1 | TRBV7-2 | NA | CASRLTLGNTEAFF | TGTGCCAGCAGACTCACTCTAGGGAACACTGAAGCTTTCTTT
many | TRBJ2-7 | TRBV25-1 | NA | CASSPASGYEQYF | TGTGCCAGCAGCCCCGCATCCGGTTACGAGCAGTACTTC
many | TRBJ2-6 | TRBV20-1 | NA | CSARDQGPNGANVLTF | TGCAGTGCTAGAGATCAGGGTCCAAATGGGGCCAACGTCCTGACTTTC
many | TRBJ2-5 | TRBV6-1 | NA | CASRPVGGKQETQYF | TGTGCCAGCAGACCGGTAGGGGGGAAACAAGAGACCCAGTACTTC
many | TRBJ2-7 | TRBV7-3 | NA | CASSQGGEQYF | TGTGCCAGCAGCCAGGGAGGCGAGCAGTACTTC
NA | TRBJ1-5 | TRBV27 | TRBD1 | CASSLEGARGQPQHF | TGTGCCAGCAGTTTGGAGGGGGCGAGGGGGCAGCCCCAGCATTTT